This T cell receptor beta chain was retrieved from a study of blood T cell repertoires in COVID-19. The overall study: Whether acute or convalescent, the COVID-19 samples came from the United States, Italy and Spain.

V lost 0 bases to trimming and J lost 7 bases, with 9 bases between them. Germline V gene sequence: CDR1 KGHSH, CDR2 LQKENI. The length of the CDR3 is 14 residues. Each participant's cohort was designated according to participant-reported clinical history. Only in-frame clones appear in the TCRdb table, and some are missing; sequencing was by immunoSEQ multiplex PCR. The repertoire has almost 350,000 clones, roughly 90% of them found once; the top ten carry 0.85% to 1.3%. The sample consisted of PBMCs or T cells enriched from blood (not recorded which). The receptor's source is a woman aged 25 to 39 who had been exposed to COVID-19. J is TRBJ2-2 and V is TRBV18; TRBD2 might be the D (6 bases). CDR3 nucleotides: TGTGCCAGCTCACCACCAGGGGAGGTCGGGGAGCTGTTTTTT. Residues: CASSPPGEVGELFF.